This T cell receptor beta chain originates from a study of beta chain features in type 1 diabetes. Study details: Analysis included more than 90 million sorted cells drawn from all samples. The study, taken as a whole, reports: In type 1 diabetes patients, VDJ junctions had fewer insertions; deletions at these junctions were more frequent. Moderate but significant shortening of TCRB CDR3s was recorded in all four CD4+ subsets from Type 1 diabetes patients.

Expressed TCRB transcripts were sequenced because the entire RNA isolate underwent reverse transcription. Profiling relied on immunoSEQ multiplex PCR, and the TCRdb table lists in-frame clones only, not all of them. The sample consists of 600,000 to 650,000 clones, around 15% of them appearing once. This clone was observed a few times. Its cognate antigen is unknown. Other DNA sequences within the sample encode an identical CDR3. CD45RO/CCR7/CD25/CD127/CD95/CD27 separated CD4+ naive, central memory, regulatory and stem cell-like memory cells by sorting. Sequenced input: naive CD4+ T cells from blood. This clonotype was sampled from a man aged 18 to 30 in good health.

The CDR3 bases are TGTGCCAGCAGTGAGGCGCGGTACGAGCAGTACTTC. Encoded protein: CASSEARYEQYF. The chain couples TRBV2 to TRBJ2-7; D is unresolved. The CDR3 extends over 12 amino acids. The germline gives CDR1 SNHLY, CDR2 FYNNEI. V was cut by 3 bases and J by 4 bases, with 7 bases left in between.